This T cell receptor beta chain is from a study of T cells in Graves' hyperthyroidism and ophthalmopathy. Regarding the study as a whole: Separating ophthalmopathy from stable hyperthyroidism was achieved by a 13 V-J model.

Losses at the gene ends were 6 bases for V and 5 bases for J; bases not matched to a gene: 9. The CDR3 is 16 residues long. The germline V gene encodes CDR1 LNHDA and CDR2 SQIVND (reference sequence). TCR beta CDR3 regions were amplified from RNA. A first-round RT-PCR of the TCR CDR3 used the HTBI primer set. Each CDR3 protein gets one entry after TCRdb re-called the multiplex PCR reads with MiXCR. The sample holds approximately 380,000 distinct CDR3 sequences, around 15% seen once. Only a few counts were recorded for this clonotype. The antigen is unknown. Under 3 months was the duration of disease in ophthalmopathy patients, who also had a Clinical Activity Score of at least 3 and a NOSPECS grade of at least 4.

Sample: blood. The chain links TRBV19 to TRBJ2-3, with 12 bases aligning to TRBD2. The TCR sequence derives from a man aged 45-60 years with Graves' ophthalmopathy. The CDR3 reads CASSLRLAGEGDTQYF. DNA of the CDR3: TGTGCCAGTAGCCTTCGACTAGCGGGGGAAGGAGATACGCAGTATTTT.